This T cell receptor (beta chain) was identified during a study of OX40 agonist ivuxolimab in advanced cancers. Study-level background: Males comprised over 80% of the group, whose mean age was approximately 60 years (range roughly 20 to 85). Prior therapy, whether anti-PD-1, anti-PD-L1 or anti-CTLA-4, was allowed, and about 39% had some. Partial responses were achieved by three patients, one with hepatocellular carcinoma and two with cutaneous melanoma.

Repertoires were generated with immunoSEQ multiplex PCR, while TCRdb's copy carries only in-frame clones and drops some. The data contain 80,000 to 130,000 clones, just over 90% of them singletons. Germline CDR1 reads ENHRY; CDR2 reads SYGVKD. V lost 4 bases to trimming and J lost 4 bases; unmatched junction nucleotides: 11. The CDR3 contains 16 residues. The sequenced sample was CD4+ or CD8+ T cells sorted from blood, obtained in a trial of the OX40 agonist ivuxolimab. This chain joins TRBV10-3 and TRBJ2-3, with 7 bases identical to TRBD2. The receptor comes from an adult with an advanced solid tumor such as melanoma, head and neck, liver or kidney cancer. The CDR3 spells CAISVSVGLVSDTQYF. The CDR3 nucleotides read TGTGCCATCAGTGTTTCTGTCGGACTAGTCTCAGATACGCAGTATTTT.